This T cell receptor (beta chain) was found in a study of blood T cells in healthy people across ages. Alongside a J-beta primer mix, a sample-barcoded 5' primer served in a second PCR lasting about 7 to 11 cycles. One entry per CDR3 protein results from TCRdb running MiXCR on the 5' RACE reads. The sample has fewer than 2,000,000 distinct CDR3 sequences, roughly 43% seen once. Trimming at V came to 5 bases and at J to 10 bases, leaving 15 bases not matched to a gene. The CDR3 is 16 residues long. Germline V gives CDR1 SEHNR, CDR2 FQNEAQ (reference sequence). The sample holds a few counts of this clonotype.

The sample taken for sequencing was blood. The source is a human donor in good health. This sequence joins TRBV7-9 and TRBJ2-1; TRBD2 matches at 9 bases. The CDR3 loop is CASSPPLGLALGEQFF. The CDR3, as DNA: TGTGCCAGCAGCCCTCCTCTGGGACTAGCCCTTGGAGAGCAGTTCTTC.